This T cell receptor (beta chain) stems from a study of T cell responses to AZD1222 COVID-19 vaccine. Study-level points and caveats: The donor group comprised mostly white British people and more females; the analysis possibly underestimated clonal diversity. Scientists sampled the repertoires only once the peak T cell response had passed. Spike was spanned by vaccine-associated CD4 TCRs, with dominance at 160-218 and 743-854. Once two AZD1222 doses were given, Spike-specific TCR breadth and depth went up.

Concerning this clone: The antigen is unknown.

Method: immunoSEQ multiplex PCR; TCRdb's copy keeps in-frame clones and lacks some. The sample has about 180,000 clones; more than 80% are singletons. The V end lost 0 bases, the J end lost 1 base, and 16 bases lay between the germline ends. The CDR3 length is 17 residues. Germline V lookup: CDR1 SGDLS, CDR2 YYNGEE. This sequence originates from an adult in good health. Source: peripheral blood, taken on day 0 of AZD1222 vaccination. J is TRBJ1-1 and V is TRBV9, with a tentative D call TRBD1 (6 bases). This CDR3 reads CASSVVGWTEGNTEAFF. CDR3 DNA: TGTGCCAGCAGCGTAGTAGGATGGACAGAAGGGAACACTGAAGCTTTCTTT.